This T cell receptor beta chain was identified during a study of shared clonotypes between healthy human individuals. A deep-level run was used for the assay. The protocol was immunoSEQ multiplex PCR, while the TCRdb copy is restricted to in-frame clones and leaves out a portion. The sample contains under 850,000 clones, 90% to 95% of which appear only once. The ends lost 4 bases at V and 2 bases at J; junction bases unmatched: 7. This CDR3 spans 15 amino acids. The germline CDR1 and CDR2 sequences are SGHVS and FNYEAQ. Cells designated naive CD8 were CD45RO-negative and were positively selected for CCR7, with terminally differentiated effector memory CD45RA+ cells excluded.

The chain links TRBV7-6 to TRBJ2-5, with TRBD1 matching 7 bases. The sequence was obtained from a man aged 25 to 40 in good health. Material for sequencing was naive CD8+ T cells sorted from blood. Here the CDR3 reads CASSSAGTEQETQYF. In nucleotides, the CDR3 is TGTGCCAGCAGCTCCGCCGGGACAGAGCAAGAGACCCAGTACTTC.